This T cell receptor beta chain was captured in a study of radiotherapy plus CTLA-4 blockade in lung cancer. Study-wide context: There were objective responses in 18% of patients, and over 25% had disease control.

Clones were sequenced by immunoSEQ multiplex PCR, and TCRdb holds only the in-frame ones, with some missing. The sample has around 53,000 clones; about 86% are singletons. Chemo-refractory metastatic non-small-cell lung cancer patients were treated with focal radiation plus CTLA-4 blockade with ipilimumab. CDR1 is MNHNS, CDR2 SASEGT, per germline. Trimming took off 2 bases at V and 2 bases at J, with 13 bases between the two ends. The CDR3 sequence is 15 residues long. Study results and caveats: Clones of tumor-derived TCRs expanded in blood after radiotherapy plus ipilimumab. Early clonal dynamics of blood T cells, together with interferon-beta, were reported as the best response predictor.

Notes on this clone: Its antigen is as yet unknown.

The sample here was peripheral blood, taken from a patient treated with radiotherapy plus ipilimumab. The sequence was obtained from a human donor with non-small cell lung cancer that progressed on radiotherapy plus ipilimumab. Some clones in this sample may be carry-over from other donors' samples. The genes are TRBV6-1 and TRBJ2-7, with D uncertain. CDR3 nucleotides: TGTGCCAGCAGTGAATATGGAGTTTGGACCTACGAGCAGTACTTC. It yields the protein CASSEYGVWTYEQYF.